Below, 26 T cell receptor beta chains from the same sample are listed, as sequenced in a study of CD8 T cells in Susac syndrome. It was with random hexamers that about 0.45 to 1 ug RNA was reverse transcribed. TCRdb called the immunoSEQ multiplex PCR reads again in MiXCR, with one record for every CDR3 protein. This sample has 100,000 to 150,000 distinct CDR3 sequences; 80% occur once, and the top ten carry roughly 0.5%. The sequencing input was CD8+ T cells from PBMCs. The origin of the receptors is a human donor with multiple sclerosis.

As regards this clonotype: At one end the junction does not follow the germline gene, possibly because of a read error. The chain joins TRBV27 to TRBJ2-3, with 9 bases lining up with TRBD1. In germline, CDR1 is MNHEY, CDR2 SMNVEV (reference sequence). This CDR3 region has 18 residues. The CDR3 loop reads CASSVSQGANLLGDTQYF. For the CDR3, the DNA is TGTGCCAGCAGTGTATCACAGGGGGCCAATTTGTTAGGAGATACGCAGTATTTT.

V gene TRBV28 combines with J gene TRBJ2-7, with D possibly TRBD2 on 6 matching bases. Trimming cost V 2 bases and J 2 bases, with 13 bases left between them. Germline V CDR1 and CDR2: MDHEN, SYDVKM. The CDR3 spans 15 residues. The CDR3 region is CASSLVSGEAYEQYF. In nucleotides, the CDR3 is TGTGCCAGCAGTTTAGTTTCCGGGGAGGCCTACGAGCAGTACTTC.

The chain uses TRBV14 and TRBJ2-2, with no clear D. Trimming stripped 4 bases from V and 1 base from J, with 10 bases between. Germline V lookup: CDR1 SGHDN, CDR2 FVKESK. The CDR3 extends over 15 amino acids. CDR3 sequence reads: CASSLGRQNTGELFF. CDR3 in DNA: TGTGCCAGCAGCCTCGGAAGACAGAACACCGGGGAGCTGTTTTTT.

The genes are TRBV6-2 or TRBV6-3 and TRBJ1-5, with D hard to call. This CDR3 spans 13 amino acids. V was clipped by 5 bases and J by 4 bases, with 9 bases between them. Germline loops: CDR1 MNHEY, CDR2 SVGEGT. CDR3 DNA: TGTGCCAGCAGTACCGGGTTAAATCAGCCCCAGCATTTT. Its translation: CASSTGLNQPQHF.

The CDR3 here is CASSLAVGWAGELFF. Here the CDR3 DNA reads TGTGCCAGCAGCCTGGCCGTCGGGTGGGCCGGGGAGCTGTTTTTT. The J gene is TRBJ2-2, the V gene TRBV7-3, with D unclear. Germline V gene sequence: CDR1 SGHTA, CDR2 FQGTGA. There are 15 residues in the CDR3. V lost 5 bases, J lost 6 bases, and 16 bases lay in between.

CDR3 region: CASSLEWGPNYGYTF. The CDR3 region has the DNA TGTGCCAGCAGCTTAGAATGGGGACCTAACTATGGCTACACCTTC. The chain links TRBV7-6 to TRBJ1-2, with a possible D match to TRBD1 (5 bases). From germline, CDR1 is SGHVS and CDR2 FNYEAQ. V shed 1 base and J shed 0 bases, with 9 bases lying between them. There are 15 residues in the CDR3.

The J gene is TRBJ2-1, the V gene TRBV19; 7 bases agree with TRBD2. V trimming: 5 bases; J trimming: 0 bases; junction bases outside the gene matches: 4. CDR3 length: 15 residues. The V gene's germline CDR1 is LNHDA and CDR2 SQIVND (reference sequence). CDR3 nucleotides: TGTGCCAGTAGTGCCGGGACTATCTCCTACAATGAGCAGTTCTTC. Translated, it gives CASSAGTISYNEQFF.

V is TRBV2 and J is TRBJ2-3, with 7 bases fitting TRBD2. The CDR3 runs to 14 residues. Germline V gene data show CDR1 as SNHLY and CDR2 as FYNNEI. Losses at the gene ends were 10 bases for V and 0 bases for J; bases not matched to a gene: 7. For the CDR3, the DNA is TGTGCCACCTCACGGGGGGATAGCACAGATACGCAGTATTTT. Translated: CATSRGDSTDTQYF.

This chain uses TRBV2 with TRBJ2-7; D not certain. Germline V gene data show CDR1 as SNHLY and CDR2 as FYNNEI. The CDR3 is made up of 10 amino acids. The V gene lost 8 bases and the J gene lost 5 bases, with 7 bases spanning the gap. CDR3 residues: CASRGHEQYF. CDR3 coding DNA: TGTGCCAGCCGCGGTCACGAGCAGTACTTC.

This chain links TRBV6-1 with TRBJ1-5, with D maybe TRBD1 (6 bases). Trimming removed 7 bases at V and 3 bases at J, with 13 bases between. Germline CDR1 MNHNS, CDR2 SASEGT. This CDR3 region has 14 residues. DNA of the CDR3: TGTGCCAGCACCTCAACAGGGCACAATCAGCCCCAGCATTTT. As protein: CASTSTGHNQPQHF.

The chain uses TRBV6-5 and TRBJ1-5; TRBD1 is a possible D gene (5 bases). Germline V CDR1 and CDR2: MNHEY, SVGAGI. Deletions cut 9 bases from V and 1 base from J, with 13 bases between. This CDR3 has 14 residues. CDR3 sequence reads: CARGRDLSNQPQHF. The DNA for the CDR3 is TGTGCCAGAGGAAGGGACCTAAGCAATCAGCCCCAGCATTTT.

On this clonotype itself: In this CDR3 the conserved last residue, phenylalanine or tryptophan, is missing, so a read error is likely. The rearrangement uses TRBV27 and TRBJ1-2; TRBD1 aligns across 7 bases. Per germline, CDR1 MNHEY and CDR2 SMNVEV (reference sequence). V gave up 8 bases and J gave up 8 bases; unmatched junction bases: 14. CDR3 length equals 14 residues. The CDR3 here is CASSPVWGTAGYTS. Here the CDR3 DNA reads TGTGCCAGCTCTCCCGTTTGGGGGACAGCCGGCTACACCTCC.

The genes are TRBV7-2 and TRBJ1-1, with D uncertain. In germline, CDR1 is SGHTA, CDR2 FQGNSA. CDR3 length: 14 residues. V lost 1 base and J lost 8, with 14 bases in between. Here the CDR3 DNA reads TGTGCCAGCAGCTTAGACGGATGGAGTATCGAAGCTTTCTTT. Its translation is CASSLDGWSIEAFF.

The CDR3 region is CASSALTGDWVYGYTF. The CDR3 bases are TGTGCCAGTAGTGCGCTAACTGGAGATTGGGTGTATGGCTACACCTTC. V is TRBV19 and J is TRBJ1-2; D gene ambiguous. Trimming pared 5 bases from V and 5 bases from J, leaving 21 bases between. This CDR3 region has 16 residues. Germline-derived CDR1 and CDR2 are LNHDA and SQIVND (reference sequence).

The CDR3 protein is CSAPGYGQPTYEQYF. CDR3 nucleotide sequence: TGCAGTGCCCCAGGGTATGGGCAGCCCACCTACGAGCAGTACTTC. The chain joins TRBV20-1 to TRBJ2-7; a weak D match, TRBD1 (5 bases). This CDR3 spans 15 amino acids. Germline-derived CDR1 and CDR2 are DFQATT and SNEGSKA (reference sequence). V lost 6 bases, J lost 2 bases, and 20 bases lay in between.

This rearrangement joins TRBV5-1 to TRBJ2-2, with D unclear. The V gene's germline CDR1 is SGHRS and CDR2 YFSETQ. Trimming took 0 bases from V and 1 from J, leaving 7 bases between them. The CDR3 consists of 15 residues. CDR3 DNA: TGCGCCAGCAGCTTGGGGCGAAAGAACACCGGGGAGCTGTTTTTT. Translating it yields CASSLGRKNTGELFF.

There are a few counts of this clonotype. The chain combines TRBV12-3 or TRBV12-4 with TRBJ2-1; 11 bases are a match to TRBD2. CDR3 size: 12 residues. Unmatched junction bases numbered 3, after V lost 8 bases and J lost 9 bases. CDR3 region: CASLAGGLEQFF. The CDR3 DNA reads as TGTGCCAGCCTAGCGGGAGGACTTGAGCAGTTCTTC.

As DNA, the CDR3 is TGTGCCAGCAGCTTGGACATCATGGCTGAAGCTTTCTTT. This codes for CASSLDIMAEAFF. The chain uses TRBV5-6 and TRBJ1-1, with D uncertain. The V end was cut by 0 bases, the J end by 6 bases, with 9 bases between. The CDR3 consists of 13 residues. Germline-derived CDR1 and CDR2 are SGHDT and YYEEEE.

The genes are TRBV7-9 and TRBJ2-7; TRBD1 aligns across 9 bases. Germline lookup yields CDR1 SEHNR and CDR2 FQNEAQ (reference sequence). CDR3 length: 15 amino acids. The V segment lost 4 bases and the J segment 2 bases; nucleotides outside the gene matches: 6. CDR3 region: CASSSGRTGAYEQYV. CDR3 DNA sequence: TGTGCCAGCAGCTCAGGCCGGACAGGGGCCTACGAGCAGTACGTC.

V and J are TRBV7-9 and TRBJ2-2, with 11 bases matching TRBD1. V lost 5 bases, J lost 1 base, and 12 bases stayed unmatched. Germline assignment: CDR1 SEHNR and CDR2 FQNEAQ (reference sequence). The CDR3 is 19 amino acids. This CDR3 is CASSPPGRTGGRNTGELFF. The CDR3, as DNA: TGTGCCAGCAGCCCCCCTGGAAGGACAGGGGGCCGGAACACCGGGGAGCTGTTTTTT.

The V and J genes are TRBV14 and TRBJ1-1; D gene unclear. V gave up 3 bases and J gave up 5 bases, with 10 bases separating them. Germline V CDR1 and CDR2: SGHDN, FVKESK. There are 13 residues in the CDR3. CDR3 DNA: TGTGCCAGCAGCCAGGGATCTCGAACTGAAGCTTTCTTT. Translating it yields CASSQGSRTEAFF.

There are a few counts of this clonotype. V usage is TRBV6-1 and J usage is TRBJ1-1, with 7 bases that match TRBD1. Losses at the gene ends were 3 bases for V and 4 bases for J; bases not matched to a gene: 8. The germline V gene has CDR1 MNHNS and CDR2 SASEGT. The CDR3 totals 15 residues. CDR3 loop: CASSDPRGGGTEAFF. CDR3 nucleotide sequence: TGTGCCAGCAGTGATCCAAGAGGGGGCGGCACTGAAGCTTTCTTT.

The chain links TRBV7-9 to TRBJ2-7; D is unresolved. The CDR3 runs to 13 residues. The V end lost 4 bases, the J end lost 3 bases, and 10 bases lay between the germline ends. Looked up from germline, CDR1 is SEHNR and CDR2 is FQNEAQ (reference sequence). CDR3 nucleotides: TGTGCCAGCAGCTCCAACGAGCGCTACGAGCAGTACTTC. Protein sequence: CASSSNERYEQYF. Full variable domain (rest looked up from reference TRBV7-9 and TRBJ2-7): DTGVSQNPRHKITKRGQNVTFRCDPISEHNRLYWYRQTLGQGPEFLTYFQNEAQLEKSRLLSDRFSAERPKGSFSTLEIQRTEQGDSAMYLCASSSNERYEQYFGPGTRLTVT.

V usage is TRBV11-2 and J usage is TRBJ2-3, with D maybe TRBD2 (6 bases). The CDR3 totals 15 residues. V was pared by 0 bases and J by 3 bases, with 10 bases between. In germline, CDR1 is SGHAT, CDR2 FQNNGV. In DNA form, the CDR3 reads TGTGCCAGCAGCTTAGACGGGAGCCATACAGATACGCAGTATTTT. This encodes CASSLDGSHTDTQYF.

The chain links TRBV25-1 to TRBJ1-1, with D possibly matching TRBD1 (6 bases). The CDR3 has 14 amino acids. CDR1 is MGHDK and CDR2 is SYGVNS in the germline V gene. Trimming cost V 6 bases and J 5 bases, with 16 bases left between them. For the CDR3, the DNA is TGTGCCAGCAGCTTAGCAGGGGTTATGACTGAAGCTTTCTTT. Residues: CASSLAGVMTEAFF.

The chain has TRBV7-9 and TRBJ2-7; maybe TRBD2 (5 bases). Between the trimmed V and J ends, which lost 1 base and 7 bases, there was a span of 8 bases. This CDR3 spans 12 amino acids. Germline CDR1 reads SEHNR; CDR2 reads FQNEAQ (reference sequence). The CDR3 region has the DNA TGTGCCAGCAGCTTAGGGCCGGGGGAGCAGTACTTC. Translation: CASSLGPGEQYF.